This T cell receptor beta chain was identified during a study of identifying expanded T cells in peripheral blood. Healthy donors had no documented immune events, such as infections, while sampled. Repertoires were generated with immunoSEQ multiplex PCR, while TCRdb's copy carries only in-frame clones and drops some. The sample includes approximately 100,000 clones, around 89% of them seen just once. On this clone: Its target is not known.

General study results and limits: Technical replicates showed roughly 1.2 changed clones; around two weeks roughly 16; four weeks 19. Clone count variance between roughly 2-week samples rose with total template count.

This CDR3 contains 15 residues. Germline V gene data show CDR1 as MNHEY and CDR2 as SMNVEV (reference sequence). With V trimmed by 4 bases and J by 3 bases, 6 bases remained unmatched. The rearrangement uses TRBV27 and TRBJ2-7, with 10 bases lining up with TRBD1. Sequenced material: blood. This clonotype was sampled from a person between 18 and 75 years old in good health. CDR3 region: CASSYSGTGDYEQYF. The CDR3 DNA reads as TGTGCCAGCAGTTATTCCGGGACAGGGGACTACGAGCAGTACTTC.